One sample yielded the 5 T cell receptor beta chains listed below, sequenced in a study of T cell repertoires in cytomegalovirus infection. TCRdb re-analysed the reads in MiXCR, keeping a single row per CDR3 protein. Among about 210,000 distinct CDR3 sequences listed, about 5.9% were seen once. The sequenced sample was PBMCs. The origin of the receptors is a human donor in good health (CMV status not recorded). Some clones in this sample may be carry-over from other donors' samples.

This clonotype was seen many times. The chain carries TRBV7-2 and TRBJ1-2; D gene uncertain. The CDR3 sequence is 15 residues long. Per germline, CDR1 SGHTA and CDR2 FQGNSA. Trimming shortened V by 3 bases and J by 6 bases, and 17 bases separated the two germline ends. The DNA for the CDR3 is TGTGCCAGCAGCTTTGGAAAAGGGCAATGGAATGGCTACACCTTC. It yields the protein CASSFGKGQWNGYTF. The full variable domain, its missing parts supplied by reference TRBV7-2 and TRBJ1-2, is GAGVSQSPSNKVTEKGKDVELRCDPISGHTALYWYRQSLGQGLEFLIYFQGNSAPDKSGLPSDRFSAERTGGSVSTLTIQRTQQEDSAVYLCASSFGKGQWNGYTFGSGTRLTVV.

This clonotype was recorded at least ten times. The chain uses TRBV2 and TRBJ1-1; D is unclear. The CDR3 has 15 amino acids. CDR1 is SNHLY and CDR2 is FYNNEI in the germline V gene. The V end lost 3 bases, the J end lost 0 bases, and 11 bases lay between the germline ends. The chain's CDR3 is CASSESPTLNTEAFF. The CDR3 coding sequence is TGTGCCAGCAGTGAGTCTCCGACATTGAACACTGAAGCTTTCTTT.

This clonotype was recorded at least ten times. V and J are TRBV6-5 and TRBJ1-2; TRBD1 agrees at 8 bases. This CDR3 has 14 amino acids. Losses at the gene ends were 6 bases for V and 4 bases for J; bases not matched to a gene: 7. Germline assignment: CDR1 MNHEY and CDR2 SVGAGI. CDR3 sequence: CASSFGQGAYGYTF. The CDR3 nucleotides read TGTGCCAGCAGCTTCGGACAGGGTGCCTATGGCTACACCTTC.

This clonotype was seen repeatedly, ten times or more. The DNA of the CDR3 is TGTGCCAGCAGCCCCGCGGCGTTTTTGGGCTACACCTTC. This codes for CASSPAAFLGYTF. The gene calls are TRBV11-2 and TRBJ1-2; D is unclear. Looked up from germline, CDR1 is SGHAT and CDR2 is FQNNGV. This CDR3 comprises 13 residues. V was trimmed by 5 bases and J by 8 bases, leaving 15 bases between them.

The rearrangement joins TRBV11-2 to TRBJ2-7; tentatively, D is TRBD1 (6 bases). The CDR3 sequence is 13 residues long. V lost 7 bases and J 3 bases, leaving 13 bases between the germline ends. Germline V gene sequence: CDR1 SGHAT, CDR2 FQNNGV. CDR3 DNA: TGTGCCAGCACCGTAGACAGGAGCTACGAGCAGTACTTC. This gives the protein CASTVDRSYEQYF.